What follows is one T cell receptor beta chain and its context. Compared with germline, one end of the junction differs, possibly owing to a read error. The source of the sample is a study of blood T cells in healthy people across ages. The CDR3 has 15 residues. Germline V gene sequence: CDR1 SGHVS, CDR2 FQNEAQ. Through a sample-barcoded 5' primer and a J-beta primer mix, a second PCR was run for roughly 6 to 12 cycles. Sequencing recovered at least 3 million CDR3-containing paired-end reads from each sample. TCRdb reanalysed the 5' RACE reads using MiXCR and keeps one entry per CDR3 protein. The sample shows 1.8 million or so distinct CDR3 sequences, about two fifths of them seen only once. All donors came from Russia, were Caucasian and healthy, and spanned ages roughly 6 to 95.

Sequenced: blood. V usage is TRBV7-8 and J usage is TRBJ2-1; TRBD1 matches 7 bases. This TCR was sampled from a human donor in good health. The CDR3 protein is CASSPVRQGRNVQFF. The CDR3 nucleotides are TGTGCCAGCAGCCCGGTTCGACAGGGTCGGAATGTGCAGTTCTTC.